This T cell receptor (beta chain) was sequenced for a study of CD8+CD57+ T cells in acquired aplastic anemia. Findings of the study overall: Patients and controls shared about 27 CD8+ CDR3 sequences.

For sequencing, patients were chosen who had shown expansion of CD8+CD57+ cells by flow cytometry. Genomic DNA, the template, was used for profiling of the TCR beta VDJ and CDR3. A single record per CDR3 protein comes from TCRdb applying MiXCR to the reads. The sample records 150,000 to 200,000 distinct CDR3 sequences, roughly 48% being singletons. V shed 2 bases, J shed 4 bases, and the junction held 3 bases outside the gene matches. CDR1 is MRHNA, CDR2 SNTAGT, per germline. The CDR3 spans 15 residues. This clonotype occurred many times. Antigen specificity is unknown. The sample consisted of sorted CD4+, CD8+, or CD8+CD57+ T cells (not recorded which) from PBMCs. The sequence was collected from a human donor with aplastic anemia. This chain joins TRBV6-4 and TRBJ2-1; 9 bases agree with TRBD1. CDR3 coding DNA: TGTGCCAGCAGTGACGAGACAGGGGGGTACAATGAGCAGTTCTTC. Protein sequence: CASSDETGGYNEQFF.